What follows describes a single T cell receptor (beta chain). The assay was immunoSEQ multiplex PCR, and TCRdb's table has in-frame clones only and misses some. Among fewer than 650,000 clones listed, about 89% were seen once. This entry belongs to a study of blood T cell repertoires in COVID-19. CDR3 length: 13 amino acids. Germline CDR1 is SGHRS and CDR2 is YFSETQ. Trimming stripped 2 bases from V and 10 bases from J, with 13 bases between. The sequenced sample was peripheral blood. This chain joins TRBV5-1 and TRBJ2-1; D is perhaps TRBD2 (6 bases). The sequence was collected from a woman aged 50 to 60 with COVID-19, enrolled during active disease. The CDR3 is CASSLGLPLEQFF. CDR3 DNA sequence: TGCGCCAGCAGCTTAGGACTACCCCTGGAGCAGTTCTTC.